This TCR beta chain originates from a study of identical twins (dated by TCRdb to 2016 to 2018). Study-wide context: The study deep-sequenced TCR alpha and beta repertoires from monozygotic twins, unrelated adults of various ages and cord blood to test whether fetal clonotypes persist. To rule out contamination, replicate twin experiments were performed at different times with different library preparation protocols. What the study reported, not specific to this receptor: A weaker excess of twin sharing was found in beta out-of-frame sequences because the signal-to-noise ratio was lowered by fewer shared sequences. Conclusions relied on cross-sectional statistical analysis, since the same donors could not be followed over many years. Abundant cord blood beta clonotypes had fewer insertions, young adult naive repertoires showed a similar but weaker trend, and memory repertoires showed no such trend. Recombination models systematically underestimated out-of-frame TCR alpha sharing in monozygotic twins but agreed with sharing between unrelated individuals. Invariant T cells such as MAIT and iNKT could partly confound zero-insertion analyses, although diverse VJ usage argued against such confounding for most clonotypes. Compared with coincidental sharing between unrelated individuals, an excess of low generation-probability sequences was observed among out-of-frame TCR alpha sequences shared between twins.

Only healthy Caucasian donors were included. Three pairs of female monozygotic twins, all aged about 18 to 30 years, made up the twin cohort. CD4+ and CD8+ T cell populations were isolated with positive isolation kits from Invitrogen. The CDR3 starts with the cysteine, ends with the phenylalanine, and has 13 residues. Solely the CDR3 DNA is kept, with 39 bases framed from the first base. The germline V end is reduced by 8 bases and the J end by 8 bases; junction bases left unmatched: 7. The germline V gene supplies CDR1 MGHDK and CDR2 SYGVNS. Library prep was done by 5' RACE. The sequencer was an Illumina HiSeq 2000. Template switching added a universal primer binding site, and the final cDNA carried a unique molecular identifier that allowed TCR cDNA molecules to be counted accurately. First-strand cDNA for TCR alpha and beta chains was synthesized from specific primers in the conserved constant-segment region. Each cDNA library was double barcoded, with a SMART-Mk sample barcode plus Illumina barcodes, to control for contamination. TruSeq adapter sequences and Illumina sample barcodes were added in two successive PCR steps. The Illumina HiSeq platform was used with custom primers to sequence TCR alpha and beta cDNA libraries. As for the authors' bioinformatics: MiGEC processed the raw reads to extract unique molecular identifiers, while MiXCR was used to determine the CDR3 positions. For each individual, recombination models were inferred using an EM algorithm with the repgenHMM and IGoR tools. The tcR package in R was used for shared clonotype analysis, with sharing normalized by the product of cloneset sizes. To study raw recombination without the effects of thymic and clonal selection, out-of-frame nonproductive sequences were analyzed. TCRdb ran its own pipeline on the public reads, namely fastp trimming at Q25 and MiXCR clone calling, and kept in-frame beta chains. Every distinct CDR3 protein forms one entry, paired with its most common genes and DNA. These V and J calls derive from TCRdb rather than the authors' analysis. The table for this sample lists 500,000 to 600,000 distinct CDR3 sequences; roughly 21% of them were counted only once. Of the sample, around 1% falls within the top ten clones.

As concerns this clonotype: Its cognate antigen has yet to be identified. Per-nucleotide qualities are absent, and no much larger clonotype sits a single base away.

The sample was also linked to a second study, of T cells expressing NK-cell markers. As the second paper documents: In sorted CD3+CD56+NKG2C+, CD3+CD56+NKG2C- and CD3+CD56-NKG2C+ T-cell subsets from about 8 donors, TCR beta-chain repertoires were profiled. Among the eight sequenced donors, only one was HCMV-seronegative, while the other seven were HCMV-seropositive. To restrict sorting to alphabetaTCR-expressing T cells, an anti-gammadeltaTCR antibody was added in several experiments. In a handful of donors, the dominant CD3+CD56+NKG2C+ clonotypes were among the top 10 CD8+ clonotypes and accounted for about 1.0-7.5% of CD8+ T cells. Those dominant clonotypes were again the most abundant among CD3+CD56-NKG2C+ cells in a handful of donors, at roughly 28.3-60.1%. It remained unclear whether the expanded NKG2C-expressing T cell clones were specific for HCMV antigens. Randomly selected healthy volunteers, three men and five women, were used as the eight sequenced donors. HCMV serostatus was determined by detecting HCMV-specific IgG in serum with a commercial ELISA kit. MIGEC handled demultiplexing of the reads and grouping by UMI, while MiTCR was used to assemble and quantify clonotypes. To exclude erroneous sequences, any TCR cDNA sequence not supported by at least two reads was discarded. The tcR package was used for downstream repertoire analysis, and clonotypes were matched between fractions using CDR3 nucleotide sequence together with V segment. VDJmatch was used to annotate antigen specificity against VDJdb, with one amino acid substitution in CDR3 allowed.

The receptor comes from a woman between 18 and 29 years old in good health. The source material was CD4+ T cells sorted from blood. The chain is encoded by TRBV25-1 joined to TRBJ1-2, and 11 bases in between align with TRBD1. The base sequence is TGTGCCAGCGGTGGACAGGGGGCGCCCGGCTACACCTTC. It codes for CASGGQGAPGYTF.